This TCR beta chain was retrieved from a study of T cell responses to AZD1222 COVID-19 vaccine (TCRdb year 2021). Study-wide context: TCR sequencing covered approximately 230 trial participants: 207 given two doses of AZD1222 and 26 given two doses of MenACWY control vaccine. Trial participants were enrolled into age subgroups of 18-55, 56-69 and 70-plus years, which contained about 150, 27 and 61 TCR-sequenced participants, respectively.

Interpreted using the paper, the time point label stands for: about 28 days (+/-7) after the second vaccine dose. AZD1222 recipients given second doses at about 4 weeks or at about 12 weeks were pooled, since spike-specific TCR depth and breadth were not found to differ between the two schedules. The vaccinee samples were drawn from two UK trials, COV001 and COV002, one of which was a single-blind randomized controlled phase 2/3 trial testing AZD1222 (ChAdOx1 nCoV-19) in healthy adults. For TCRbeta chain sequencing, PBMC samples were collected from trial participants at day 0 and at day 28 after the second dose. Here is what the overall study found, with its caveats: Conclusions about previously exposed vaccinees are limited because only a handful of AZD1222 recipients were SARS-CoV-2 seropositive at baseline. Participants were mostly white British and included more females than males, and it was suggested by the authors that clonal diversity may have been underestimated. The 56-69-year group was small, and its depth increase did not reach significance, likely because of low power. No day 14 peak-response samples were available, so repertoires were characterized only after the peak T cell response. A significant rise in spike-specific TCR breadth and depth was observed after two AZD1222 doses relative to day 0 and relative to MenACWY recipients. The vaccine-associated CD4 TCRs covered the entire spike protein, and the dominant responses fell in regions 160-218 and 743-854. Epitopes outside the regions mutated in the B.1.351 and B.1.1.7 variants were reportedly recognized by nearly half of the unique spike-specific TCRs.

The CDR3 regions of human TCRbeta chains were analyzed by immunosequencing. Per the authors' processing: Repertoire TCRs were checked for matches against a reference library of SARS-CoV-2-specific TCRs that had been generated using the MIRA antigen-specificity platform. Breadth was defined as the fraction of unique TCRs that were SARS-CoV-2-associated. Depth was defined as the fraction of total T cells that were SARS-CoV-2-associated. Using the MIRA data, each spike-specific TCR was assigned both to the spike region to which the TCR was reactive and to a CD4 or CD8 class. Log10-transformed breadth and depth values were compared by one-way ANOVA with Sidak's multiple comparisons tests. Entries here come from immuneACCESS through TCRdb and include only in-frame sequences with V and J called. Some clones fail to appear in such tables; in the studies checked, an unresolved V gene covers under half of the shortfall, and the cause of the remainder is unknown. The V and J calls and the clone size are those of that table, but D and trimming were determined from the DNA. Present in this sample are some 120,000 clones, approximately 80% of which were seen just once. The top ten clones comprise around a quarter of the sample.

The count of this clone is one. Its antigen is not yet known. No base quality information exists; no much larger clone differs at one position. This clonotype was sampled from an adult who received the AZD1222 COVID-19 vaccine. The sample was peripheral blood, taken 28 days after the second AZD1222 dose.

The CDR3 protein: CASSGGKETQYF. In nucleotides, the sequence is TGTGCCAGCTCGGGCGGGAAAGAGACCCAGTACTTC. The chain was built from TRBV28 and TRBJ2-5, with a weak D call of TRBD2 (6 bases match). Trimming takes 8 bases from V and 3 bases from J, and the germline ends sit 10 bases apart. CDR1 and CDR2 (MDHEN, SYDVKM) derive from the germline V gene. The CDR3 starts with the cysteine, ends with the phenylalanine, and has 12 residues. Of the read, only the CDR3 DNA is kept; its 36 bases are in frame from base 1.